This is a list of T cell receptor beta chains from one sample in a study of PD-1 blockade in classical Hodgkin lymphoma. Sequenced by immunoSEQ multiplex PCR; TCRdb stores in-frame clones only, minus some. Altogether approximately 22,000 clones are present, about 70% being singletons, with the ten largest covering around 1.3%. This material consisted of CD4+ T cells from blood, taken before the fourth cycle of nivolumab. The receptors stem from a human donor with classical Hodgkin lymphoma. Both conserved end residues are part of each CDR3. The D gene is left open where the match is weak. Clone size is shown for a subset of rows, as once, few, many or a class of expanded clone.

.,TRBJ2-7,TRBV10-3,.,TGTGCCATCAGCGGCGGCTCCTACGAGCAGTACTTC,CAISGGSYEQYF
.,TRBJ2-5,TRBV4-2,.,TGTGCCAGCAGCCAAGTTAGGGCAGGAGGGGAGACCCAGTACTTC,CASSQVRAGGETQYF
.,TRBJ2-6,TRBV5-5,.,TGTGCCAGCAGCTCGGCTCCCCCCAGTTCCTCTGGGGCCAACGTCCTGACTTTC,CASSSAPPSSSGANVLTF
TRBD1,TRBJ1-1,TRBV6-6,.,TGTGCCAGCAGACAGGGACAGGAGGGCACTGAAGCTTTCTTT,CASRQGQEGTEAFF
.,TRBJ1-6,TRBV19,.,TGTGCCAGTAGTACCCAACAGGCGTCCTATAATTCACCCCTCCACTTT,CASSTQQASYNSPLHF
.,TRBJ2-5,TRBV6-1,once,TGTGCCAGCAGTGAAGGCGTCGGTCCGGGACTCGAGACCCAGTACTTC,CASSEGVGPGLETQYF
TRBD2,TRBJ2-5,TRBV15,.,TGTGCCACCAGCAGACAGACTAGCGGGGGGTCGGAGACCCAGTACTTC,CATSRQTSGGSETQYF
TRBD1,TRBJ2-3,TRBV25-1,.,TGTGCCAGCAGTGACTTTGGACAGGGTACAGATACGCAGTATTTT,CASSDFGQGTDTQYF
.,TRBJ2-2,TRBV19,.,TGTGCCAGTAGGGCCCGACCGGCCGGGGAGCTGTTTTTT,CASRARPAGELFF
.,TRBJ2-5,TRBV29-1,once,TGCAGCGCCCGACAGGGAGGGGAACCAGAGACCCAGTACTTC,CSARQGGEPETQYF
TRBD1,TRBJ1-4,TRBV5-4,.,TGTGCCAGCAGCCCCACCGGGGGACAGGGTGGTGAAAAACTGTTTTTT,CASSPTGGQGGEKLFF
.,TRBJ1-1,TRBV19,.,TGTGCCAGTAGTATAGTATACAGTGGAGAAGCTTTCTTT,CASSIVYSGEAFF
TRBD1,TRBJ1-2,TRBV4-3,.,TGCGCCAGCAGCCAAGATGGAGGGACAGGGGGCTCCGGCTACACCTTC,CASSQDGGTGGSGYTF
.,TRBJ2-5,TRBV27,.,TGTGCCAGCAGCGCACTCCCTCAAGAGACCCAGTACTTC,CASSALPQETQYF
.,TRBJ1-1,TRBV27,.,TGTGCCAGCAATCGGGGGGGGCTTGGCACTGAAGCTTTCTTT,CASNRGGLGTEAFF
.,TRBJ1-2,TRBV7-2,.,TGTGCCAGCAGCTCACCGGGGGGGGTGGGATATGGCTACACCTTC,CASSSPGGVGYGYTF
.,TRBJ2-7,TRBV28,.,TGTGCCAGCAGTCCCCCCGGGACTCGGGTCGAGCAGTACTTC,CASSPPGTRVEQYF
.,TRBJ2-5,TRBV7-2,.,TGTGCCAGCAGCTTGGACCCCAATCCGGAGACCCAGTACTTC,CASSLDPNPETQYF
TRBD1,TRBJ1-2,TRBV18,.,TGTGCCAGCTCACCAGACAGGGTCTATGGCTACACCTTC,CASSPDRVYGYTF
.,TRBJ1-6,TRBV4-3,.,TGCGCCAGCAGCCAAGAGTATGGAGGGGCGCAGTCACCCCTCCACTTT,CASSQEYGGAQSPLHF
TRBD1,TRBJ1-2,TRBV7-2,.,TGTGCCAGCAGCGAAGGGACAGGACAATGGGGATCCTATGGCTACACCTTC,CASSEGTGQWGSYGYTF
.,TRBJ1-1,TRBV2,.,TGTGCCAGCAGTGTTCAGGGAAGTCCGAACACTGAAGCTTTCTTT,CASSVQGSPNTEAFF
.,TRBJ2-7,TRBV19,.,TGTGCCAGTAGTATGGGCCCCTACGAGCAGTACTTC,CASSMGPYEQYF
TRBD1,TRBJ1-6,TRBV4-1,.,TGCGCCAGCAGCCACACGACAGGGACCTTGAATTCACCCCTCCACTTT,CASSHTTGTLNSPLHF
.,TRBJ1-3,TRBV11-1,once,TGTGCCAGCAGCTTAGACGACAGTGGAAACACCATATATTTT,CASSLDDSGNTIYF
TRBD1,TRBJ1-4,TRBV19,.,TGTGCCAGTAGTGGAGGGGGCGCGGGAAAACTGTTTTTT,CASSGGGAGKLFF
TRBD1,TRBJ2-3,TRBV7-3,.,TGTGCCAGCAGCTTATTCGGGACAGGCTTCACAGATACGCAGTATTTT,CASSLFGTGFTDTQYF
.,TRBJ1-5,TRBV7-5,few,TGTGCCAGATACTCTACAGGGGCAAATCAGCCCCAGCATTTT,CARYSTGANQPQHF
TRBD1,TRBJ2-2,TRBV28,once,TGTGCCAGCAGTTCCGGGACAGGGCGGGCCACCGGGGAGCTGTTTTTT,CASSSGTGRATGELFF
.,TRBJ1-1,TRBV5-1,.,TGCGCCAGCAGTTCAGGGGTTAACACTGAAGCTTTCTTT,CASSSGVNTEAFF
.,TRBJ1-2,TRBV5-8,.,TGTGCCAGCAGCTTGGACTCTTGGGGCAGAGGTGGCTACACCTTC,CASSLDSWGRGGYTF
.,TRBJ1-5,TRBV19,.,TGTGCCAGTAGTATACTCCATCTTAGCAATCAGCCCCAGCATTTT,CASSILHLSNQPQHF
.,TRBJ1-2,TRBV5-4,.,TGTGCCAGCAGTACGACAGACTATGGCTACACCTTC,CASSTTDYGYTF
TRBD1,TRBJ1-2,TRBV7-2,.,TGTGCCAGCAGCTTAAAGGGGGCGTTAGGCTACACCTTC,CASSLKGALGYTF
TRBD1,TRBJ1-4,TRBV7-6,.,TGTGCCAGCAGTTTGACAGGGTTGAGCGAAAAACTGTTTTTT,CASSLTGLSEKLFF
TRBD2,TRBJ2-5,TRBV28,.,TGTGCCAGCAGTTTCGGGCCTAGCGGGGGGTCTCAGACCCAGTACTTC,CASSFGPSGGSQTQYF
.,TRBJ2-1,TRBV4-1,.,TGCGCCAGCAGCCTAGGGGTTAGGGATGAGCAGTTCTTC,CASSLGVRDEQFF
.,TRBJ1-4,TRBV5-1,.,TGCGCCAGCAGCCCCAGGATAGACGAAAAACTGTTTTTT,CASSPRIDEKLFF
.,TRBJ1-2,TRBV30,.,TGTGCCTGGAGTGAAGGACAGACAATCCTCTATGGCTACACCTTC,CAWSEGQTILYGYTF
TRBD1,TRBJ2-7,TRBV29-1,.,TGCAGCGTTGTGGACAGGGCTTACGAGCAGTACTTC,CSVVDRAYEQYF
.,TRBJ1-4,TRBV5-4,.,TGTGCCAGCAGAGAGGAGCGAGGGGAACTGTTTTTT,CASREERGELFF
TRBD1,TRBJ2-2,TRBV5-6,.,TGTGCCAGCAGCACGCTTGCCTACAGGGGCCCGAACACCGGGGAGCTGTTTTTT,CASSTLAYRGPNTGELFF
.,TRBJ1-5,TRBV16,few,TGTGCCAGCAGCTATATTGGGGGGAGCAATCAGCCCCAGCATTTT,CASSYIGGSNQPQHF
.,TRBJ2-5,TRBV7-8,.,TGTGCCAGCAGCTTCGCGGGGAGCCAAGAGACCCAGTACTTC,CASSFAGSQETQYF